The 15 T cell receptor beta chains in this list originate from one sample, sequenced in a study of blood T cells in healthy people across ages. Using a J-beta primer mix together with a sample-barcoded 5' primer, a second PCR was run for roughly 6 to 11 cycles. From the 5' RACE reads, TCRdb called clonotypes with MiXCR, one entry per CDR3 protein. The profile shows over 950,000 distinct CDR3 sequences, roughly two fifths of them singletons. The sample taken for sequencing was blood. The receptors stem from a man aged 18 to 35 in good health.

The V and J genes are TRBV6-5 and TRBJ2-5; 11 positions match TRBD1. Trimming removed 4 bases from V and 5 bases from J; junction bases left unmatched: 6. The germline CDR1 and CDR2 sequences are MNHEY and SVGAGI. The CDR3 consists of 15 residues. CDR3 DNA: TGTGCCAGCAGTTCGGGACAGGGGGATGGCGAGACCCAGTACTTC. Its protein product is CASSSGQGDGETQYF.

CDR3 residues: CSAPDGNSYGYTF. The CDR3 region has the DNA TGCAGTGCTCCGGACGGAAACTCCTATGGCTACACCTTC. This chain connects TRBV20-1 to TRBJ1-2; D unclear. CDR1 is DFQATT and CDR2 is SNEGSKA in the germline V gene (reference sequence). The ends were cut back, 5 bases at V and 4 bases at J, with 14 bases in the middle. CDR3 length: 13 residues.

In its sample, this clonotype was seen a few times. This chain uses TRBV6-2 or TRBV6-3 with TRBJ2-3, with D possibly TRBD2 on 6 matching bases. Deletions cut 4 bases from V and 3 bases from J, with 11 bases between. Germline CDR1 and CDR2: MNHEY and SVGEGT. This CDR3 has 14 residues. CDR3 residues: CASSSATRTDTQYF. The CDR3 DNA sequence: TGTGCCAGCAGTTCCGCGACTAGAACAGATACGCAGTATTTT.

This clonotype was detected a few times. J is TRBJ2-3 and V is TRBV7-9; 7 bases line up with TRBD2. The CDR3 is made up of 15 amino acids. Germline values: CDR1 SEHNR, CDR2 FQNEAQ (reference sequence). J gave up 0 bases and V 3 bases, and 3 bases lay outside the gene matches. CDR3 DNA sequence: TGTGCCAGCAGCTTCCTAGCGGCTAGCACAGATACGCAGTATTTT. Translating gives CASSFLAASTDTQYF.

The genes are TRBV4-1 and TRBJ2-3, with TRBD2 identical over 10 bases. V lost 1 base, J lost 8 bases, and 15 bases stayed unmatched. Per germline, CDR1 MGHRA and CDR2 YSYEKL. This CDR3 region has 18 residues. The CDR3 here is CASSQVTPEEREGPTQYF. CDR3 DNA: TGCGCCAGCAGCCAAGTCACCCCCGAGGAGCGGGAGGGCCCTACGCAGTATTTT.

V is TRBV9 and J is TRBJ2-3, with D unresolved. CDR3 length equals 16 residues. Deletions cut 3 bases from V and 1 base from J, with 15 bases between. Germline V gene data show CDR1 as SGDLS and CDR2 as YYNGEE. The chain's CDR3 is CASSAGAGEGTDTQYF. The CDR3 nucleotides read TGTGCCAGCAGCGCGGGCGCAGGCGAAGGCACAGATACGCAGTATTTT. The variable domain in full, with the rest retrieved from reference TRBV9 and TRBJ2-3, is DSGVTQTPKHLITATGQRVTLRCSPRSGDLSVYWYQQSLDQGLQFLIQYYNGEERAKGNILERFSAQQFPDLHSELNLSSLELGDSALYFCASSAGAGEGTDTQYFGPGTRLTVL.

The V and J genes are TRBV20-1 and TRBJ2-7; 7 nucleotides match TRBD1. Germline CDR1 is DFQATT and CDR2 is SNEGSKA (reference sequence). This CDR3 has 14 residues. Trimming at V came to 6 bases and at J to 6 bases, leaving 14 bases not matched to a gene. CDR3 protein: CSAQRARGPREQYF. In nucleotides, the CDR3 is TGCAGTGCCCAACGAGCGAGGGGGCCCCGCGAGCAGTACTTC.

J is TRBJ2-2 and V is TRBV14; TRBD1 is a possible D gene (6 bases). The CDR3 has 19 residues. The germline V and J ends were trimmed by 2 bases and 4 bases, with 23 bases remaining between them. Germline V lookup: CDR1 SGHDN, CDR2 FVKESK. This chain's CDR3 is CASSQRLAGAISSTGELFF. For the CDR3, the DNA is TGTGCCAGCAGCCAAAGGCTCGCAGGGGCGATCAGTTCCACCGGGGAGCTGTTTTTT.

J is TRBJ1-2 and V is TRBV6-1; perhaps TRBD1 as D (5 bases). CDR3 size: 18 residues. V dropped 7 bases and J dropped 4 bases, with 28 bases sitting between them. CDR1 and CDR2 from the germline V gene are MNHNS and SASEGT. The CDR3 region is CASTSYRDGGASSYGYTF. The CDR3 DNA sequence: TGTGCCAGCACCTCCTACCGGGATGGAGGGGCAAGTTCCTATGGCTACACCTTC.

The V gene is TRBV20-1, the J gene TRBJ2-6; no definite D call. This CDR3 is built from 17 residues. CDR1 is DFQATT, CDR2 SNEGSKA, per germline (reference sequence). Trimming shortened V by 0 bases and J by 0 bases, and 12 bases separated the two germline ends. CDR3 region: CSARDQQTLSGANVLTF. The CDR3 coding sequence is TGCAGTGCTAGAGATCAACAGACCCTCTCTGGGGCCAACGTCCTGACTTTC.

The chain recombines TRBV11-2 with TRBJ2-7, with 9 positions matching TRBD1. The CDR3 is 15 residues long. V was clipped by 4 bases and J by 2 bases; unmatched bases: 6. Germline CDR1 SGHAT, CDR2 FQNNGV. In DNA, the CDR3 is TGTGCCAGCAGCTCGGACAGGGGTTGGGCCTACGAGCAGTACTTC. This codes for CASSSDRGWAYEQYF.

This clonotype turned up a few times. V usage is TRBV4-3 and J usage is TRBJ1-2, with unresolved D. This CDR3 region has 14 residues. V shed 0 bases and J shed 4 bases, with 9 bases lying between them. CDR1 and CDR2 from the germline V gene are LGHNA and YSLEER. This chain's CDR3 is CASSQEVGGYGYTF. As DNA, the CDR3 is TGCGCCAGCAGCCAAGAGGTAGGCGGCTATGGCTACACCTTC.

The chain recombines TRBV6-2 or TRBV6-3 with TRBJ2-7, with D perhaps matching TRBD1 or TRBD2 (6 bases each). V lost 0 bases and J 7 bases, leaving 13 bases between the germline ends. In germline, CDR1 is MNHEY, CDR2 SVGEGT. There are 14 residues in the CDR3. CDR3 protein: CASSYSGGINEQYF. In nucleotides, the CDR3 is TGTGCCAGCAGTTACTCGGGGGGCATCAATGAGCAGTACTTC.

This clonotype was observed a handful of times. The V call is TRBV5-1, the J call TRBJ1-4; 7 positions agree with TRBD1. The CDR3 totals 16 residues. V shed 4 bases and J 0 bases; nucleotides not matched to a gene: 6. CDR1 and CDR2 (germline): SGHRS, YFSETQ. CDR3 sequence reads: CASSATGTATNEKLFF. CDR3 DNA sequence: TGCGCCAGCAGCGCGACAGGGACAGCAACTAATGAAAAACTGTTTTTT. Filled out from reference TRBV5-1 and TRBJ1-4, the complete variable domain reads KAGVTQTPRYLIKTRGQQVTLSCSPISGHRSVSWYQQTPGQGLQFLFEYFSETQRNKGNFPGRFSGRQFSNSRSEMNVSTLELGDSALYLCASSATGTATNEKLFFGSGTQLSVL.

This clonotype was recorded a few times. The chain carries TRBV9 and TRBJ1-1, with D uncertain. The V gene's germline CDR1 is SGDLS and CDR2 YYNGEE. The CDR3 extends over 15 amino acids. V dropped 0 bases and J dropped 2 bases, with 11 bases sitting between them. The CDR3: CASSVAGDTNTEAFF. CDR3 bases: TGTGCCAGCAGCGTAGCGGGTGACACCAACACTGAAGCTTTCTTT.